This T cell receptor (beta chain) originates from a study of T cell repertoires in cytomegalovirus infection. The CDR3 runs 18 residues. CDR1 and CDR2 from the germline V gene are SGHTA and FQGNSA. The V gene end was trimmed by 6 bases and the J gene end by 8 bases; junction bases not matched to a gene: 23. TCRdb ran MiXCR on the reads and lists one entry per CDR3 protein. The sample lists about 310,000 distinct CDR3 sequences, around 25% occurring once. This clonotype was found a few times. The antigen is undetermined. The J gene is TRBJ1-2, the V gene TRBV7-2; TRBD1 matches 8 bases. This receptor was obtained from a human donor in good health (CMV status not recorded). Some clones in this sample may be carry-over from other donors' samples. This material consisted of cultured PBMCs, taken from culture after CMV antigen stimulation. CDR3 region: CASRGDRGGRAAARGYTF. Written as DNA, the CDR3 is TGTGCCAGCAGGGGTGACAGGGGCGGCAGGGCGGCAGCACGGGGCTACACCTTC.